Sequencing of this T cell receptor beta chain was carried out in a study of cytomegalovirus exposure and HLA in healthy donors. The PCR used 60 Vbeta and 13 Jbeta primers. Profiling relied on immunoSEQ multiplex PCR, and the TCRdb table lists in-frame clones only, not all of them. This sample has about 140,000 clones, with roughly four fifths found just once. Study-level points and caveats: Later analysis identified several of the most significant clusters that appeared linked to common viral pathogens. TCR beta V- and J-gene trimming was later associated with a missense DCLRE1C variant. A cluster of highly shared sequence variants was likely a sequencing artifact. Cytomegalovirus status, reportedly, was diagnosed with high specificity and sensitivity by the classifier.

This clone came up a few times. Its target is not known. This TCR was recovered from a female donor in good health and CMV-seropositive. The sample consisted of PBMCs.

CDR3 in DNA: TGTGCCAGCAGTTTAGTAGGGGTCGAGCAGTACTTC. This sequence encodes CASSLVGVEQYF. This sequence joins TRBV28 and TRBJ2-7; D might be TRBD1 (5 bases). The germline V gene encodes CDR1 MDHEN and CDR2 SYDVKM. CDR3 length equals 12 residues. Trimming cost V 2 bases and J 6 bases, with 8 bases left between them.